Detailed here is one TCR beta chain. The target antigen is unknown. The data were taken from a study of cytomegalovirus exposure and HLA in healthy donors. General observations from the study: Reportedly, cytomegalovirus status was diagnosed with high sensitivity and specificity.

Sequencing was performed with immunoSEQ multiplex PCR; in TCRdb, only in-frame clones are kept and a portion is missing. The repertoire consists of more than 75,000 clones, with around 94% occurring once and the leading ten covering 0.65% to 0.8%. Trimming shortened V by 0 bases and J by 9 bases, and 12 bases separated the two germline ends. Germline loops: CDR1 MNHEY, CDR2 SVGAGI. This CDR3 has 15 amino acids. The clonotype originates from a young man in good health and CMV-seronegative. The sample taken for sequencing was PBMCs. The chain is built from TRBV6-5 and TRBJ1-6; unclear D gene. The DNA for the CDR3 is TGTGCCAGCAGTTACTCGTTCCAGCGAGCTTCACCCCTCCACTTT. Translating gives CASSYSFQRASPLHF.